A single sample is the source of the 22 T cell receptor beta chains below, sequenced in a study of glioma-infiltrating T cells after dendritic cell vaccination. Assay: immunoSEQ multiplex PCR; the TCRdb copy retains only in-frame clones and omits some. The sample has approximately 60,000 clones, approximately 89% seen once. Sample time point: after dendritic cell vaccination, including at tumor progression/relapse. The sample here was blood, taken after dendritic cell vaccination. These receptors originate from a human donor with glioblastoma.

This clone has more than one count but fewer than ten. The genes are TRBV5-1 and TRBJ2-7; the match to TRBD1 covers 9 bases. The CDR3 loop spans 14 amino acids. Germline trimming cut 7 bases from V and 3 bases from J; bases unmatched to any gene: 8. Per the germline V gene, CDR1 is SGHRS and CDR2 is YFSETQ. As DNA, the CDR3 is TGCGCCAGCGGGGGACAGGGAAGGGACTACGAGCAGTACTTC. Translation: CASGGQGRDYEQYF.

The chain uses TRBV7-3 and TRBJ1-2, with D maybe TRBD1 (5 bases). V was cut by 5 bases and J by 4 bases, with 11 bases left in between. Germline V lookup: CDR1 SGHTA, CDR2 FQGTGA. The CDR3 sequence is 13 residues long. The CDR3 loop reads CASSRGVGYGYTF. CDR3 in DNA: TGTGCCAGCAGCCGGGGGGTGGGCTATGGCTACACCTTC. Using reference TRBV7-3 and TRBJ1-2 for the parts outside the CDR3, the full variable domain is GAGVSQTPSNKVTEKGKYVELRCDPISGHTALYWYRQSLGQGPEFLIYFQGTGAADDSGLPNDRFFAVRPEGSVSTLKIQRTERGDSAVYLCASSRGVGYGYTFGSGTRLTVV.

The rearrangement uses TRBV2 and TRBJ2-1, with 11 bases fitting TRBD2. V lost 6 bases and J lost 6; bases outside the gene matches: 16. The CDR3 is made up of 18 amino acids. Germline V gene data show CDR1 as SNHLY and CDR2 as FYNNEI. CDR3 loop: CASSFSGGGSLGGNEQFF. The CDR3 coding sequence is TGTGCCAGCAGCTTTAGCGGGGGGGGTTCGCTGGGGGGCAATGAGCAGTTCTTC.

The V call is TRBV18, the J call TRBJ1-3; D is undetermined. The V gene's germline CDR1 is KGHSH and CDR2 LQKENI. This CDR3 is 16 amino acids long. V was shortened by 3 bases and J by 0 bases, with 12 bases between the two germline ends. CDR3 region: CASSPLPQVSGNTIYF. The CDR3 DNA reads TGTGCCAGCTCACCGTTACCACAAGTCTCTGGAAACACCATATATTTT.

The CDR3 DNA follows: TGTGCCAGCAGTGACAGCGGCCGGAGCAATCAGCCCCAGCATTTT. Translation gives CASSDSGRSNQPQHF. This chain uses TRBV6-1 with TRBJ1-5; the D is unclear. V was cut by 3 bases and J by 1 base, with 10 bases left in between. Per germline, CDR1 MNHNS and CDR2 SASEGT. This CDR3 has 15 amino acids.

Concerning this clone itself: Other DNA sequences in the sample encode the same CDR3. J is TRBJ1-2 and V is TRBV11-2; TRBD1 matches at 7 bases. The V gene's germline CDR1 is SGHAT and CDR2 FQNNGV. Trimming at V came to 4 bases and at J to 4 bases, leaving 3 bases not matched to a gene. This CDR3 region has 13 residues. The CDR3 sequence: CASSSGQSYGYTF. The CDR3 DNA reads TGTGCCAGCAGCTCGGGACAGAGCTATGGCTACACCTTC.

V and J are TRBV5-6 and TRBJ1-4; 11 nucleotides line up with TRBD1. This CDR3 is built from 15 residues. V shed 4 bases and J 8 bases; nucleotides not matched to a gene: 7. Germline CDR1 reads SGHDT; CDR2 reads YYEEEE. CDR3: CASSVGQGAGEKLFF. The CDR3 DNA is TGTGCCAGCAGCGTCGGACAGGGGGCAGGAGAAAAACTGTTTTTT.

This clone is a singleton in its sample. The V and J genes are TRBV27 and TRBJ1-1, with 7 positions matching TRBD1. The CDR3 consists of 13 residues. V shed 6 bases, J shed 1 base, and the junction held 2 bases outside the gene matches. CDR1 is MNHEY, CDR2 SMNVEV, per germline (reference sequence). CDR3 sequence (DNA): TGTGCCAGCAGACGACAGGGGAACACTGAAGCTTTCTTT. This encodes CASRRQGNTEAFF.

The rearrangement joins TRBV7-2 to TRBJ2-3; 11 bases fit TRBD1. Germline V gene lookup returns CDR1 SGHTA and CDR2 FQGNSA. Germline trimming cut 7 bases from V and 0 bases from J; bases unmatched to any gene: 9. The CDR3 is 17 residues long. This CDR3 is CASIRDRGVSSTDTQYF. The CDR3 DNA reads as TGTGCCAGCATCCGGGACAGGGGGGTTTCTAGCACAGATACGCAGTATTTT.

This chain joins TRBV5-1 and TRBJ1-6; 7 bases align to TRBD1. This CDR3 has 14 residues. Germline V lookup: CDR1 SGHRS, CDR2 YFSETQ. After removal of 4 bases from V and 7 bases from J, the junction contained 5 bases not matched to a gene. The CDR3 here is CASSRDRVNSPLHF. Written as DNA, the CDR3 is TGCGCCAGCAGCCGAGACAGGGTGAATTCACCCCTCCACTTT.

This chain joins TRBV4-3 and TRBJ1-2, with a possible D match to TRBD1 (5 bases). This CDR3 is 15 amino acids long. From germline, CDR1 is LGHNA and CDR2 YSLEER. The V end lost 0 bases, the J end lost 4 bases, and 12 bases lay between the germline ends. As DNA, the CDR3 is TGCGCCAGCAGCCAAGATAGGCAGGGAGGCTATGGCTACACCTTC. Translated, it gives CASSQDRQGGYGYTF.

This clone occurred a few times. The chain has TRBV6-5 and TRBJ1-5; D remains ambiguous. The CDR3 is 12 amino acids. Germline loops: CDR1 MNHEY, CDR2 SVGAGI. V lost 6 bases, J lost 11 bases, and 14 bases lay in between. The CDR3 DNA is TGTGCCAGCAGCCCCAATCGTGAGGCCCAGCATTTT. As protein: CASSPNREAQHF.

The rearrangement links TRBV5-1 to TRBJ1-1, with D possibly matching TRBD1 (5 bases). The CDR3 has 14 amino acids. Trimming removed 0 bases at V and 5 bases at J, with 11 bases between. Germline CDR1 SGHRS, CDR2 YFSETQ. CDR3 loop: CASSLGPGGTEAFF. Here the CDR3 DNA reads TGCGCCAGCAGCTTGGGGCCGGGGGGGACTGAAGCTTTCTTT.

The chain uses TRBV9 and TRBJ2-1, with 8 positions matching TRBD1. The CDR3 has 17 amino acids. Germline V gene sequence: CDR1 SGDLS, CDR2 YYNGEE. Germline trimming cut 0 bases from V and 2 bases from J; bases unmatched to any gene: 7. CDR3 in DNA: TGTGCCAGCAGCGTAGATGCCAGGGGGCGAACCTACAATGAGCAGTTCTTC. Translating gives CASSVDARGRTYNEQFF.

The V gene is TRBV11-2, the J gene TRBJ1-1, with D possibly TRBD1 on 5 matching bases. This CDR3 has 14 residues. Germline values: CDR1 SGHAT, CDR2 FQNNGV. Trimming left V 6 bases short and J 0 bases short, with 11 bases between. CDR3 loop: CASSRGILNTEAFF. CDR3 DNA sequence: TGTGCCAGCAGTCGGGGGATTCTGAACACTGAAGCTTTCTTT.

The genes are TRBV6-1 and TRBJ2-1; TRBD1 might be the D (5 bases). Trimming pared 8 bases from V and 0 bases from J, leaving 8 bases between. The germline V gene has CDR1 MNHNS and CDR2 SASEGT. The CDR3 has 13 amino acids. CDR3 region: CASGASSYNEQFF. The CDR3 nucleotides are TGTGCCAGCGGGGCCAGCTCCTACAATGAGCAGTTCTTC.

This clone was observed a few times. The chain carries TRBV4-3 and TRBJ1-2, with D maybe TRBD1 (6 bases). This CDR3 has 15 residues. V was trimmed by 1 base and J by 4 bases, leaving 13 bases between them. Germline assignment: CDR1 LGHNA and CDR2 YSLEER. The CDR3 nucleotides are TGCGCCAGCAGCCAAGGCGAAGTCAGGGGCTATGGCTACACCTTC. Protein sequence: CASSQGEVRGYGYTF.

V gene TRBV6-5 combines with J gene TRBJ2-1, with 10 bases that match TRBD2. This CDR3 contains 15 residues. With V trimmed by 0 bases and J by 8 bases, 4 bases remained unmatched. CDR1 is MNHEY, CDR2 SVGAGI, per germline. CDR3 loop: CASSYSLGTSDEQFF. CDR3 DNA sequence: TGTGCCAGCAGTTACTCGCTCGGGACTAGCGATGAGCAGTTCTTC.

As to this clone: Mismatch with germline at one junction end may stem from a read error. The gene calls are TRBV7-7 and TRBJ2-2; maybe TRBD2 (6 bases). The CDR3 contains 17 residues. Germline CDR1 is SSHAT and CDR2 is FNYEAQ (reference sequence). The CDR3, as DNA: TGTGCTAGCAGCTTAACGGCGGGTAGCGGAATCACCGGGGAGCTGTTTTTT. It translates to CASSLTAGSGITGELFF.

The chain combines TRBV2 with TRBJ2-1, with D unresolved. CDR3 length: 13 residues. Germline V gene lookup returns CDR1 SNHLY and CDR2 FYNNEI. V lost 3 bases and J 10 bases, leaving 13 bases between the germline ends. CDR3 protein: CASSEPTENEQFF. The CDR3 DNA reads as TGTGCCAGCAGTGAGCCGACTGAGAACGAGCAGTTCTTC.

J is TRBJ1-2 and V is TRBV2; D unresolved. This CDR3 has 16 residues. Trimming shortened V by 0 bases and J by 8 bases, and 19 bases separated the two germline ends. Germline loops: CDR1 SNHLY, CDR2 FYNNEI. The CDR3 DNA reads as TGTGCCAGCAGTGAAGCGGGAGGTTTGGGGAGCGAGGGCTACACCTTC. Translating gives CASSEAGGLGSEGYTF.

The gene calls are TRBV5-1 and TRBJ1-6; D ambiguous. V lost 0 bases to trimming and J lost 5 bases, with 12 bases between them. CDR3 size: 16 residues. Germline CDR1 and CDR2: SGHRS and YFSETQ. The CDR3 DNA reads TGCGCCAGCAGCTTGGACCGGCTAGAGAATAATTCACCCCTCCACTTT. This encodes CASSLDRLENNSPLHF.